Each of the 27 T cell receptor beta chains below was sequenced from the same sample in a study of blood T cell repertoires in COVID-19. Data came from immunoSEQ multiplex PCR; TCRdb stores just in-frame clones and leaves some out. The sample includes around 15,000 clones, roughly nine tenths seen only once; the top ten take 10%. The sample comprised peripheral blood. The receptors were gathered from a man older than 75 with acute or convalescent COVID-19.

A single count supports this clone. The chain joins TRBV19 to TRBJ2-1; the match to TRBD1 covers 11 bases. Germline trimming cut 5 bases from V and 7 bases from J; bases unmatched to any gene: 10. Germline assignment: CDR1 LNHDA and CDR2 SQIVND (reference sequence). CDR3 length: 16 residues. For the CDR3, the DNA is TGTGCCAGTAGTGTCGCCGGGACAGGGGGAACTAATGAGCAGTTCTTC. It is translated as CASSVAGTGGTNEQFF.

In its sample, this clone was seen a few times. The chain links TRBV12-3 or TRBV12-4 to TRBJ1-2; 7 positions agree with TRBD1. The J segment lost 5 bases and the V segment lost 4 bases, leaving 4 bases of the junction unmatched. CDR3 size: 13 residues. The CDR3 DNA reads TGTGCCAGCAGTTCCTCAGGGGGGTATGGCTACACCTTC. It translates to CASSSSGGYGYTF.

The chain joins TRBV19 to TRBJ1-4; D not certain. V lost 6 bases to trimming and J lost 3 bases, with 11 bases between them. This CDR3 contains 14 residues. Germline V gene sequence: CDR1 LNHDA, CDR2 SQIVND (reference sequence). DNA for the CDR3: TGTGCCAGTAGGGCAAATCCTCCTAATGAAAAACTGTTTTTT. It is translated as CASRANPPNEKLFF.

The chain combines TRBV2 with TRBJ1-5; D possibly corresponds to TRBD1 (6 bases). Germline assignment: CDR1 SNHLY and CDR2 FYNNEI. The V end lost 1 base, the J end lost 9 bases, and 16 bases lay between the germline ends. The CDR3 is 15 residues long. The CDR3 DNA sequence: TGTGCCAGCAGTGAAGAGATCGGCGGGGGCGGGCCCCAGCATTTT. Amino acid sequence: CASSEEIGGGGPQHF. The entire variable domain, with the rest obtained from reference TRBV2 and TRBJ1-5, is as follows: EPEVTQTPSHQVTQMGQEVILRCVPISNHLYFYWYRQILGQKVEFLVSFYNNEISEKSEIFDDQFSVERPDGSNFTLKIRSTKLEDSAMYFCASSEEIGGGGPQHFGDGTRLSIL.

The genes are TRBV4-1 and TRBJ1-5; D gene unclear. Germline values: CDR1 MGHRA, CDR2 YSYEKL. With 2 bases removed from V and 4 bases from J, the gap between germline ends came to 12 bases. The CDR3 contains 15 residues. This chain's CDR3 is CASSQTRDRNQPQHF. In DNA form, the CDR3 reads TGCGCCAGCAGCCAAACACGGGATCGGAATCAGCCCCAGCATTTT.

This rearrangement joins TRBV4-2 to TRBJ2-1; TRBD2 matches 13 bases. V was clipped by 5 bases and J by 7 bases; unmatched bases: 8. CDR3 length equals 16 residues. Germline CDR1 reads LGHNA; CDR2 reads YNFKEQ. The CDR3 sequence is CASSKSGTSGANEQFF. In DNA, the CDR3 is TGTGCCAGCAGCAAGAGTGGGACTAGCGGGGCTAATGAGCAGTTCTTC.

The chain employs TRBV4-1 and TRBJ2-5; perhaps TRBD1 as D (5 bases). V lost 6 bases and J 5 bases, leaving 19 bases between the germline ends. CDR1 and CDR2 (germline): MGHRA, YSYEKL. The CDR3 loop spans 15 amino acids. CDR3 nucleotides: TGCGCCAGCAGTCTACCGACAGACTTGGGGGAGACCCAGTACTTC. Residues: CASSLPTDLGETQYF.

J is TRBJ1-4 and V is TRBV7-9; 11 bases align to TRBD1. Germline loops: CDR1 SEHNR, CDR2 FQNEAQ (reference sequence). The CDR3 runs 16 residues. Trimming cost V 4 bases and J 3 bases; bases outside gene matches: 4. The CDR3 sequence is CASSSGQGASNEKLFF. In DNA form, the CDR3 reads TGTGCCAGCAGCTCAGGACAGGGGGCGTCTAATGAAAAACTGTTTTTT.

This clone was observed a single time. The chain couples TRBV24-1 to TRBJ2-1; TRBD2 matches at 8 bases. Germline values: CDR1 KGHDR, CDR2 SFDVKD. CDR3 length: 15 amino acids. V lost 6 bases to trimming and J lost 0 bases; unmatched junction nucleotides: 3. The CDR3 DNA is TGTGCCACCAGTATAGCGGGGAGCTCCTACAATGAGCAGTTCTTC. Protein sequence: CATSIAGSSYNEQFF.

V and J are TRBV9 and TRBJ1-4, with TRBD1 identical over 10 bases. Germline lookup yields CDR1 SGDLS and CDR2 YYNGEE. After removal of 4 bases from V and 5 bases from J, the junction contained 2 bases not matched to a gene. This CDR3 region has 14 residues. The CDR3 reads CASSWGQGNEKLFF. The CDR3, as DNA: TGTGCCAGCAGCTGGGGACAGGGGAATGAAAAACTGTTTTTT.

The sample holds one count of this clone. This CDR3 is CASSSQLNEQFF. In nucleotides, the CDR3 is TGTGCCAGCAGTTCCCAACTGAATGAGCAGTTCTTC. This chain uses TRBV12-3 or TRBV12-4 with TRBJ2-1; no clear D gene. V was shortened by 4 bases and J by 7 bases, with 8 bases between the two germline ends. The CDR3 has 12 amino acids.

CDR3 DNA sequence: TGTGCCAGCAGTGCCCTAGTGAGGGGGCCTCACAATGAGCAGTTCTTC. This encodes CASSALVRGPHNEQFF. This chain uses TRBV27 with TRBJ2-1; 7 bases line up with TRBD1. V dropped 5 bases and J dropped 5; count of bases not matched to a gene: 12. The CDR3 has 16 residues. Per the germline V gene, CDR1 is MNHEY and CDR2 is SMNVEV (reference sequence).

In this sample, this clone turned up once. The rearrangement uses TRBV18 and TRBJ1-6, with D unclear. This CDR3 contains 17 residues. With 2 bases removed from V and 4 bases from J, the gap between germline ends came to 15 bases. Germline loops: CDR1 KGHSH, CDR2 LQKENI. CDR3 region: CASSPRTTSGYNSPLHF. The CDR3 DNA follows: TGTGCCAGCTCACCAAGAACTACTTCGGGGTATAATTCACCCCTCCACTTT.

The rearrangement uses TRBV7-9 and TRBJ1-3; maybe TRBD1 (6 bases). V dropped 4 bases and J dropped 3 bases, with 16 bases sitting between them. Germline lookup yields CDR1 SEHNR and CDR2 FQNEAQ (reference sequence). The CDR3 extends over 16 amino acids. The CDR3 reads CASSSYLRGVGNTIYF. CDR3 nucleotides: TGTGCCAGCAGCTCCTATCTCAGGGGCGTTGGAAACACCATATATTTT. The full variable domain, with the rest looked up from reference TRBV7-9 and TRBJ1-3, is DTGVSQNPRHKITKRGQNVTFRCDPISEHNRLYWYRQTLGQGPEFLTYFQNEAQLEKSRLLSDRFSAERPKGSFSTLEIQRTEQGDSAMYLCASSSYLRGVGNTIYFGEGSWLTVV.

The V call is TRBV6-6, the J call TRBJ1-6, with D hard to call. The germline CDR1 and CDR2 sequences are MNHNY and SVGAGI (reference sequence). V shed 3 bases and J shed 4 bases, with 10 bases lying between them. CDR3 length: 15 amino acids. The chain's CDR3 is CASSYRQDYNSPLHF. The CDR3, as DNA: TGTGCCAGCAGTTATCGCCAGGATTATAATTCACCCCTCCACTTT.

This clone appeared once. The V and J genes are TRBV4-1 and TRBJ1-5; the D gene is possibly TRBD1 (6 bases). The CDR3 sequence is 15 residues long. V was pared by 4 bases and J by 2 bases, with 12 bases between. The germline V gene encodes CDR1 MGHRA and CDR2 YSYEKL. CDR3 region: CASSPQGIGNQPQHF. Written as DNA, the CDR3 is TGCGCCAGCAGCCCTCAGGGGATCGGCAATCAGCCCCAGCATTTT.

V gene TRBV28 combines with J gene TRBJ2-6; 7 nucleotides align to TRBD2. This CDR3 contains 16 residues. The ends lost 6 bases at V and 2 bases at J; junction bases unmatched: 7. Per the germline V gene, CDR1 is MDHEN and CDR2 is SYDVKM. The CDR3 nucleotides are TGTGCCAGCAGGAGCGGGAAGGGGCCTGGGGCCAACGTCCTGACTTTC. Translating gives CASRSGKGPGANVLTF.

The V and J genes are TRBV7-8 and TRBJ1-3, with TRBD1 as a possible D gene (5 bases). With 4 bases removed from V and 0 bases from J, the gap between germline ends came to 19 bases. Germline CDR1 and CDR2: SGHVS and FQNEAQ. This CDR3 is 18 amino acids long. Here the CDR3 DNA reads TGTGCCAGCAGCTCCCCTGGCGGCGGGGCCCTCTCTGGAAACACCATATATTTT. Its protein is CASSSPGGGALSGNTIYF.

The chain links TRBV5-1 to TRBJ2-2; the D gene is possibly TRBD1 (6 bases). CDR1 is SGHRS, CDR2 YFSETQ, per germline. V was trimmed by 5 bases and J by 4 bases, leaving 12 bases between them. This CDR3 has 14 residues. CDR3 nucleotides: TGCGCCAGCAGAACACAGGGACGCACCGGGGAGCTGTTTTTT. Its protein is CASRTQGRTGELFF.

The J gene is TRBJ2-1, the V gene TRBV12-5; D remains ambiguous. Germline assignment: CDR1 LGHNT and CDR2 FRNRAP. Between the trimmed V and J ends, which lost 0 bases and 1 base, there was a span of 13 bases. CDR3 size: 17 residues. As DNA, the CDR3 is TGTGCTAGTGGTTTGGTACCAGGAATCGTATCCTACAATGAGCAGTTCTTC. It translates to CASGLVPGIVSYNEQFF.

The rearrangement uses TRBV3-1 (or the pseudogene TRBV3-2) and TRBJ1-1; D uncertain. Trimming stripped 0 bases from V and 0 bases from J, with 8 bases between. Germline values: CDR1 LGHDT, CDR2 YNNKEL (reference sequence). This CDR3 is built from 15 residues. The chain's CDR3 is CASSQEPRLNTEAFF. The CDR3 DNA reads TGTGCCAGCAGCCAAGAGCCCAGATTGAACACTGAAGCTTTCTTT.

CDR3 residues: CASSPEFIGGTNYGYTF. CDR3 nucleotide sequence: TGTGCCAGCTCACCAGAATTTATCGGCGGAACTAACTATGGCTACACCTTC. This sequence joins TRBV18 and TRBJ1-2; no clear D gene. V lost 2 bases and J 0 bases, leaving 16 bases between the germline ends. The CDR3 is 17 residues long. From germline, CDR1 is KGHSH and CDR2 LQKENI.

The chain carries TRBV8-1 and TRBJ2-6; the table assigns TRBD2, which was not confirmed against the DNA. TRBV8-1 is described as a pseudogene. CDR3 length: 17 residues. The CDR3 region is CGSWLYDSQSRANVLTF. Written as DNA, the CDR3 is TGTGGCAGTTGGCTGTATGATAGCCAAAGTCGGGCCAACGTCCTGACTTTC.

V is TRBV19 and J is TRBJ2-2; the match to TRBD1 covers 8 bases. Germline V lookup: CDR1 LNHDA, CDR2 SQIVND (reference sequence). The CDR3 is 13 residues long. V gave up 7 bases and J gave up 7 bases; unmatched junction bases: 5. This CDR3 reads CASNQGADGELFF. The CDR3 DNA reads as TGTGCCAGTAACCAGGGGGCGGACGGGGAGCTGTTTTTT.

The chain joins TRBV30 to TRBJ1-2, with D maybe TRBD1 (6 bases). Trimming removed 4 bases at V and 2 bases at J, with 8 bases between. CDR1 and CDR2 (germline): GTSNPN, SVGIG (reference sequence). The CDR3 has 12 amino acids. As DNA, the CDR3 is TGTGCCTGGACGGACAGCAACTATGGCTACACCTTC. Amino acid sequence: CAWTDSNYGYTF.

This chain joins TRBV5-4 and TRBJ2-3; a possible D gene is TRBD2 (8 bases). Germline V gene data show CDR1 as SGHNT and CDR2 as YYREEE (reference sequence). With 4 bases removed from V and 1 base from J, the gap between germline ends came to 19 bases. The CDR3 consists of 17 residues. CDR3 sequence (DNA): TGTGCCAGCAGCCGGGGACAGCGGGGGTTCCGCACAGATACGCAGTATTTT. It specifies CASSRGQRGFRTDTQYF.

This clone was seen a handful of times. V and J are TRBV15 and TRBJ1-1; the match to TRBD1 covers 7 bases. The CDR3 consists of 14 residues. Germline V CDR1 and CDR2: LNHNV, YYDKDF (reference sequence). V lost 1 base to trimming and J lost 4 bases; unmatched junction nucleotides: 3. CDR3 DNA sequence: TGTGCCACCAGCAGAGGACAGGGATCCACTGAAGCTTTCTTT. Translating gives CATSRGQGSTEAFF.